This T cell receptor beta chain was identified during a study of blood T cell repertoires in COVID-19. Method: immunoSEQ multiplex PCR; TCRdb's copy keeps in-frame clones and lacks some. Here the sample spans some 200,000 clones, more than 75% being singletons. This CDR3 comprises 16 residues. Germline lookup yields CDR1 SGHTA and CDR2 FQGNSA. The V end was cut by 4 bases, the J end by 4 bases, with 17 bases between. This clonotype was obtained from a woman aged 18-29 years who had recovered from COVID-19. The rearrangement uses TRBV7-2 and TRBJ1-5; D is perhaps TRBD1 (5 bases). Sequences were obtained from peripheral blood. CDR3 in DNA: TGTGCCAGCAGCTCCACGGGTAGGGGAATTAATCAGCCCCAGCATTTT. This codes for CASSSTGRGINQPQHF.